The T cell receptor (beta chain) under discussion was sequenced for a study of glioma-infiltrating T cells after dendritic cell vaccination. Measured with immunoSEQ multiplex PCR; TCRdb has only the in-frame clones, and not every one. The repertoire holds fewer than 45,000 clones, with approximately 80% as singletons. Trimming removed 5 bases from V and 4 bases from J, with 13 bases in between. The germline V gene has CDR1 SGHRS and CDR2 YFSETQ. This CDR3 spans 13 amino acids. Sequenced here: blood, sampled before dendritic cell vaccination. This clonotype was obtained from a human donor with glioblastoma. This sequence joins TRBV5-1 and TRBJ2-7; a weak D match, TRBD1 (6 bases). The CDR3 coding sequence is TGCGCCAGCAGTCCTACAGGGTCGTACGAGCAGTACTTC. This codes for CASSPTGSYEQYF.